What follows are 18 T cell receptor beta chains derived from one specimen sequenced in a study of T-cell reconstitution after alpha-beta-depleted transplantation in children. Construction of the TCRbeta library involved unique molecular identifiers. TCRdb used MiXCR to reprocess the PCR reads, holding one entry per CDR3 protein. The sample includes 500,000 or so distinct CDR3 sequences, more than 9.5% of them seen just once. Sequenced here: PBMCs, mostly from graft donor cells, sampled 180 days after TCRalphabeta/CD19-depleted stem cell transplant. Source of these receptors: a female patient aged 2-9 years who had a stem cell transplant for aplastic anemia, so the T cells may come from the graft donor.

This clonotype was seen more than once but under ten times. V gene TRBV7-9 combines with J gene TRBJ2-1; TRBD1 is a possible D gene (5 bases). V lost 5 bases, J lost 7 bases, and 9 bases lay in between. Germline-derived CDR1 and CDR2 are SEHNR and FQNEAQ (reference sequence). The CDR3 runs 12 residues. The CDR3 spells CASSADSNEQFF. Written as DNA, the CDR3 is TGTGCCAGCAGCGCAGACAGTAATGAGCAGTTCTTC.

This clonotype was seen a few times. This rearrangement joins TRBV28 to TRBJ2-7; 7 nucleotides agree with TRBD1. The CDR3 runs to 12 residues. The V gene end was trimmed by 6 bases and the J gene end by 8 bases; junction bases not matched to a gene: 7. Looked up from germline, CDR1 is MDHEN and CDR2 is SYDVKM. DNA for the CDR3: TGTGCCAGCAGCGCTTCCAGGGGGAAGCAGTACTTC. Encoded protein: CASSASRGKQYF.

The table lists this clonotype with many counts. The chain is built from TRBV2 and TRBJ2-7, with unresolved D. The CDR3 contains 13 residues. Germline V CDR1 and CDR2: SNHLY, FYNNEI. V shed 6 bases and J shed 2 bases, with 11 bases lying between them. The CDR3 DNA follows: TGTGCCAGCAGAGGCTCCGGGCCCTACGAGCAGTACTTC. It translates to CASRGSGPYEQYF.

This clonotype has more than one count but fewer than ten. The J gene is TRBJ2-5, the V gene TRBV12-3 or TRBV12-4; TRBD2 matches 11 bases. The J segment lost 1 base and the V segment lost 1 base, leaving 2 bases of the junction unmatched. This CDR3 is 16 amino acids long. CDR3 loop: CASSLVAGGVQETQYF. The CDR3, as DNA: TGTGCCAGCAGTTTAGTAGCGGGAGGGGTCCAAGAGACCCAGTACTTC.

There are many counts of this clonotype. The chain has TRBV11-2 and TRBJ2-1; D is perhaps TRBD2 (5 bases). The germline V and J ends were trimmed by 4 bases and 6 bases, with 22 bases remaining between them. Germline assignment: CDR1 SGHAT and CDR2 FQNNGV. This CDR3 has 17 amino acids. CDR3 sequence reads: CASSSLFGVWDPNEQFF. The DNA for the CDR3 is TGTGCCAGCAGCTCCCTATTCGGGGTGTGGGATCCCAATGAGCAGTTCTTC. Combining the CDR3 with reference TRBV11-2 and TRBJ2-1 gives the whole variable domain EAGVAQSPRYKIIEKRQSVAFWCNPISGHATLYWYQQILGQGPKLLIQFQNNGVVDDSQLPKDRFSAERLKGVDSTLKIQPAKLEDSAVYLCASSSLFGVWDPNEQFFGPGTRLTVL.

The chain is built from TRBV29-1 and TRBJ2-1; no reliable D call. The V gene's germline CDR1 is SQVTM and CDR2 ANQGSEA. The CDR3 contains 9 residues. V was cut by 4 bases and J by 9 bases, with 4 bases left in between. The CDR3 DNA reads TGCAGCGTTGGAGGTGAGCAGTTCTTC. The encoded protein is CSVGGEQFF.

This rearrangement joins TRBV20-1 to TRBJ2-5, with TRBD2 matching over 11 bases. This CDR3 is 17 amino acids long. Germline assignment: CDR1 DFQATT and CDR2 SNEGSKA (reference sequence). The V and J ends lost 6 bases and 2 bases, in that order; junction bases with no gene match: 14. CDR3 coding DNA: TGCAGTGCCCCGATGGGACTAGCGGCACTGCGGCAAGAGACCCAGTACTTC. Encoded protein: CSAPMGLAALRQETQYF.

This clonotype was counted ten times or more. V and J are TRBV5-1 and TRBJ2-5, with a tentative D call TRBD1 (5 bases). V dropped 0 bases and J dropped 5 bases, with 14 bases sitting between them. Per germline, CDR1 SGHRS and CDR2 YFSETQ. CDR3 length: 15 amino acids. The CDR3 coding sequence is TGCGCCAGCAGCTTGGGGGGCCCGTTCGCCGAGACCCAGTACTTC. This sequence encodes CASSLGGPFAETQYF.

This clonotype has at least ten counts. A junction boundary mismatches the germline segment, possibly from a read error. The chain carries TRBV5-1 and TRBJ1-1; D is possibly TRBD1 (5 bases). This CDR3 is 15 amino acids long. Germline CDR1 reads SGHRS; CDR2 reads YFSETQ. CDR3 loop: CASSLAGAMNTEAFF. CDR3 sequence (DNA): TGTGCCAGCAGCTTAGCCGGGGCCATGAACACTGAAGCTTTCTTT.

This clonotype was detected a few times. The gene calls are TRBV12-3 or TRBV12-4 and TRBJ1-5; 7 bases line up with TRBD1. There are 15 residues in the CDR3. V lost 6 bases, J lost 2 bases, and 7 bases stayed unmatched. CDR3 loop: CASRTTGAGNQPQHF. CDR3 coding DNA: TGTGCCAGCAGGACCACAGGGGCCGGCAATCAGCCCCAGCATTTT.

This clonotype showed up just a few times. This chain links TRBV12-3 or TRBV12-4 with TRBJ2-3, with a possible D match to TRBD1 (6 bases). The CDR3 length is 14 residues. Trimming shortened V by 5 bases and J by 4 bases, and 13 bases separated the two germline ends. The CDR3 region has the DNA TGTGCCAGCAGTGTAACAGGGTTCCCAGATACGCAGTATTTT. It encodes CASSVTGFPDTQYF.

V gene TRBV13 combines with J gene TRBJ1-5; D is ambiguous. The CDR3 totals 16 residues. Germline V lookup: CDR1 PRHDT, CDR2 FYEKMQ (reference sequence). Trimming took 0 bases from V and 0 from J, leaving 9 bases between them. CDR3 residues: CASSLGRGLSNQPQHF. The CDR3 DNA is TGTGCCAGCAGCTTAGGCCGAGGGCTTAGCAATCAGCCCCAGCATTTT.

J is TRBJ2-1 and V is TRBV5-1; D uncertain. The CDR3 runs to 13 residues. Deletions cut 6 bases from V and 4 bases from J, with 11 bases between. Per germline, CDR1 SGHRS and CDR2 YFSETQ. The chain's CDR3 is CASNYGFYNEQFF. The CDR3 DNA reads as TGCGCCAGCAACTACGGGTTTTACAATGAGCAGTTCTTC. Full variable domain (missing parts from reference TRBV5-1 and TRBJ2-1): KAGVTQTPRYLIKTRGQQVTLSCSPISGHRSVSWYQQTPGQGLQFLFEYFSETQRNKGNFPGRFSGRQFSNSRSEMNVSTLELGDSALYLCASNYGFYNEQFFGPGTRLTVL.

V gene TRBV6-2 or TRBV6-3 combines with J gene TRBJ2-7; 9 positions match TRBD2. The trim removed 4 bases at V and 0 bases at J, leaving 13 bases unmatched. Germline CDR1 reads MNHEY; CDR2 reads SVGEGT. The CDR3 consists of 18 residues. The DNA for the CDR3 is TGTGCCAGCAGTTCGGGGACAAGGCGGGAGGGAAGCTCCTACGAGCAGTACGTC. This sequence encodes CASSSGTRREGSSYEQYV.

The sample holds a few counts of this clonotype. V and J are TRBV5-6 and TRBJ1-2; no firm D call. The CDR3 runs 14 residues. Trimming removed 0 bases at V and 2 bases at J, with 8 bases between. Germline V gene sequence: CDR1 SGHDT, CDR2 YYEEEE. CDR3 nucleotides: TGTGCCAGCAGCTTGGTGGGTCTGAACTATGGCTACACCTTC. It codes for CASSLVGLNYGYTF.

This clonotype came up many times. The V call is TRBV5-1, the J call TRBJ1-2; the D gene is possibly TRBD1 (6 bases). CDR1 and CDR2 (germline): SGHRS, YFSETQ. The CDR3 length is 13 residues. Trimming left V 6 bases short and J 8 bases short, with 17 bases between. The CDR3 reads CASTPDSGGGYTF. The CDR3 bases are TGCGCCAGCACACCGGACAGCGGTGGAGGCTACACCTTC.

The rearrangement joins TRBV28 to TRBJ2-4; TRBD2 matches at 8 bases. Germline CDR1 and CDR2: MDHEN and SYDVKM. V dropped 5 bases and J dropped 3; count of bases not matched to a gene: 6. The CDR3 runs 15 residues. As DNA, the CDR3 is TGTGCCAGCAGTGTTCCCCGGGGGGGCAAAAACATTCAGTACTTC. Amino acids: CASSVPRGGKNIQYF.

This clonotype was counted only a few times. The V gene is TRBV7-9, the J gene TRBJ2-7; TRBD2 aligns across 8 bases. Germline V gives CDR1 SEHNR, CDR2 FQNEAQ (reference sequence). There are 16 residues in the CDR3. J lost 5 bases, V lost 4 bases, and 13 bases had no gene match. For the CDR3, the DNA is TGTGCCAGCAGCTCAGCGGTTGGCGGGAGGTCCCACGAGCAGTACTTC. It yields the protein CASSSAVGGRSHEQYF.